This T cell receptor beta chain stems from a study of T cell repertoires in cytomegalovirus infection. V was cut by 5 bases and J by 3 bases, with 11 bases left in between. This CDR3 has 13 residues. Per the germline V gene, CDR1 is SEHNR and CDR2 is FQNEAQ (reference sequence). This clonotype was observed many times. Its target is unknown. TCRdb passed the reads through MiXCR, listing each CDR3 protein once. The sample yields approximately 630,000 distinct CDR3 sequences, less than 25% seen once. Study results and limitations: Cumulative public TCR beta family frequency identified carriers of CMV plus the relevant HLA.

Sequenced sample: CD8+ T cells from PBMCs. This sequence was found in a human donor in good health (CMV status not recorded). Some clones in this sample may be carry-over from other donors' samples. The chain carries TRBV7-9 and TRBJ2-7; the D gene could be TRBD1 or TRBD2 (5 bases each). Here the CDR3 DNA reads TGTGCCAGCAGCCAAGGGACCATCTACGAGCAGTACTTC. Protein product: CASSQGTIYEQYF. Variable domain in full (rest from reference TRBV7-9 and TRBJ2-7): DTGVSQNPRHKITKRGQNVTFRCDPISEHNRLYWYRQTLGQGPEFLTYFQNEAQLEKSRLLSDRFSAERPKGSFSTLEIQRTEQGDSAMYLCASSQGTIYEQYFGPGTRLTVT.